The rows below give T cell receptor beta chains drawn from one sample of a study of blood T cells in healthy people across ages. TCRdb redid the calling of the 5' RACE reads with MiXCR, one entry per CDR3 protein. This sample has approximately 690,000 distinct CDR3 sequences, with over 40% found just once. The sequenced material came from blood. These TCRs come from a man older than 75 in good health. The CDR3 runs from the conserved cysteine through the conserved F or W. The D gene is left open where the match is weak. Expanded clones get a size class; other rows say once, few or many, or leave the size out.

DNA: TGTGCCACCAGCAGAGCGTATGGAAAGGAGTCCTACGAGCAGTACTTC; CDR3: CATSRAYGKESYEQYF; J: TRBJ2-7; D: -; size: -; V: TRBV15
DNA: TGCAGTGCTACCGACCGGGGTCTCTACGAGCAGTACTTC; CDR3: CSATDRGLYEQYF; J: TRBJ2-7; D: -; size: few; V: TRBV20-1
DNA: TGTGCCAGCAGTCAAGGGGTAGCCAAAAACATTCAGTACTTC; CDR3: CASSQGVAKNIQYF; J: TRBJ2-4; D: -; size: -; V: TRBV2
DNA: TGCAGTGCAACGGCCGGGACTAGCGGGAGGAGCTCCTACGAGCAGTACTTC; CDR3: CSATAGTSGRSSYEQYF; J: TRBJ2-7; D: TRBD2; size: -; V: TRBV20-1
DNA: TGTGCCAGCAGCCAAGGGGTGGGCTCTGGGGCCAACGTCCTGACTTTC; CDR3: CASSQGVGSGANVLTF; J: TRBJ2-6; D: -; size: -; V: TRBV3-1
DNA: TGTGCCAGCAGCCAAGCCAGTCAGGAGAATGGCTACACCTTC; CDR3: CASSQASQENGYTF; J: TRBJ1-2; D: -; size: few; V: TRBV3-1
DNA: TGCAGCGTTGACGGCACCGTTGGCTCCTACAATGAGCAGTTCTTC; CDR3: CSVDGTVGSYNEQFF; J: TRBJ2-1; D: -; size: -; V: TRBV29-1
DNA: TGTGCCAGCGAACTCAGGGTTGGGGTATATGAGCAGTTCTTC; CDR3: CASELRVGVYEQFF; J: TRBJ2-1; D: -; size: few; V: TRBV7-2
DNA: TGTGCCAGCAGCTCCGCAACAGGGGGGTATGGTGAGCAGTTCTTC; CDR3: CASSSATGGYGEQFF; J: TRBJ2-1; D: TRBD1; size: -; V: TRBV7-2
DNA: TGCGCCAGCAGCTCGGCCTTGGGGTCAGGGTCCCTGCGGGAGGTATACAATGAGCAGCACTTC; CDR3: CASSSALGSGSLREVYNEQHF; J: TRBJ2-1; D: TRBD2; size: -; V: TRBV5-1
DNA: TGTGCCAGCTCACCCCCGGACAGGGGTGACTATGGCTACACCTTC; CDR3: CASSPPDRGDYGYTF; J: TRBJ1-2; D: TRBD1; size: many; V: TRBV18